Following are 18 T cell receptor beta chains from one sample sequenced in a study of blood T cell repertoires in COVID-19. The method was immunoSEQ multiplex PCR; TCRdb's version includes in-frame clones alone and lacks a portion of them. The sample consists of 200,000 to 250,000 clones, under 90% of them appearing once. Specimen: PBMCs or T cells enriched from blood (not recorded which). The receptors here all came from a woman aged 50 to 60 with acute COVID-19.

The chain combines TRBV9 with TRBJ1-3; D may be TRBD1 (5 bases). V lost 3 bases and J lost 4, with 17 bases in between. The V gene's germline CDR1 is SGDLS and CDR2 YYNGEE. CDR3 length: 16 amino acids. Written as DNA, the CDR3 is TGTGCCAGCAGCGAAAATTTCGGGGGGGACGGAAACACCATATATTTT. Protein: CASSENFGGDGNTIYF.

This clone is a singleton in its sample. The J gene is TRBJ2-2, the V gene TRBV28; D perhaps matches TRBD1 (5 bases). Trimming removed 5 bases at V and 1 base at J, with 17 bases between. The CDR3 runs 17 residues. The germline V gene has CDR1 MDHEN and CDR2 SYDVKM. The CDR3 loop is CASSPPPGRGNTGELFF. The CDR3 region has the DNA TGTGCCAGCAGTCCCCCCCCAGGAAGGGGGAACACCGGGGAGCTGTTTTTT.

The V and J genes are TRBV7-3 and TRBJ2-1, with 7 bases aligning to TRBD1. V lost 5 bases, J lost 7 bases, and 11 bases stayed unmatched. Germline V lookup: CDR1 SGHTA, CDR2 FQGTGA. This CDR3 has 15 amino acids. The CDR3 protein is CASSPRTGRGNEQFF. CDR3 nucleotide sequence: TGTGCCAGCAGCCCTAGAACAGGCAGGGGGAATGAGCAGTTCTTC.

The chain carries TRBV5-1 and TRBJ2-5, with TRBD2 matching 10 bases. V trimming: 2 bases; J trimming: 2 bases; junction bases outside the gene matches: 0. In germline, CDR1 is SGHRS, CDR2 YFSETQ. There are 14 residues in the CDR3. For the CDR3, the DNA is TGCGCCAGCAGCTTTAGCGGGGGGCAAGAGACCCAGTACTTC. Residues: CASSFSGGQETQYF.

V gene TRBV5-1 combines with J gene TRBJ2-3; the match to TRBD2 covers 11 bases. The germline V gene has CDR1 SGHRS and CDR2 YFSETQ. V trimming: 5 bases; J trimming: 1 base; junction bases outside the gene matches: 3. The CDR3 runs 15 residues. CDR3: CASRILAGGTDTQYF. As DNA, the CDR3 is TGCGCCAGCAGGATACTAGCGGGGGGCACAGATACGCAGTATTTT.

The chain recombines TRBV30 with TRBJ2-7, with D tentatively TRBD2 (5 bases). Germline values: CDR1 GTSNPN, CDR2 SVGIG (reference sequence). V lost 0 bases, J lost 2 bases, and 14 bases lay in between. There are 15 residues in the CDR3. CDR3 sequence: CAWSVRLERAYEQYF. The CDR3 coding sequence is TGTGCCTGGAGTGTAAGGTTAGAGAGGGCCTACGAGCAGTACTTC.

The genes are TRBV28 and TRBJ2-7; tentatively, D is TRBD2 (6 bases). Trimming left V 6 bases short and J 7 bases short, with 16 bases between. This CDR3 comprises 13 residues. The germline V gene has CDR1 MDHEN and CDR2 SYDVKM. Here the CDR3 reads CASSPAGRTEQYF. In DNA form, the CDR3 reads TGTGCCAGCAGCCCCGCGGGGAGAACTGAGCAGTACTTC.

The rearrangement joins TRBV5-5 to TRBJ2-7; D might be TRBD1 (7 bases). V shed 2 bases and J shed 3 bases, with 18 bases lying between them. Germline values: CDR1 SGHKS, CDR2 YYEKEE (reference sequence). The CDR3 is made up of 16 amino acids. The DNA of the CDR3 is TGTGCCAGCAGCTTAGCGACAGGGTCGGGACTCTACGAGCAGTACTTC. Encoded protein: CASSLATGSGLYEQYF.

This chain links TRBV9 with TRBJ2-3; 9 bases are a match to TRBD2. Germline CDR1 and CDR2: SGDLS and YYNGEE. CDR3 length: 16 amino acids. The V gene end was trimmed by 0 bases and the J gene end by 1 base; junction bases not matched to a gene: 3. The CDR3 nucleotides are TGTGCCAGCAGCGTAGATAAGCGGGGGGGCACAGATACGCAGTATTTT. Encoded protein: CASSVDKRGGTDTQYF. The whole variable domain, filled in from reference TRBV9 and TRBJ2-3, reads DSGVTQTPKHLITATGQRVTLRCSPRSGDLSVYWYQQSLDQGLQFLIQYYNGEERAKGNILERFSAQQFPDLHSELNLSSLELGDSALYFCASSVDKRGGTDTQYFGPGTRLTVL.

J is TRBJ1-3 and V is TRBV6-5, with no clear D. The CDR3 has 14 residues. V was pared by 6 bases and J by 0 bases, with 9 bases between. The germline V gene encodes CDR1 MNHEY and CDR2 SVGAGI. CDR3 protein: CASRRLLSGNTIYF. CDR3 DNA: TGTGCCAGCAGGAGACTTCTCTCTGGAAACACCATATATTTT.

In nucleotides, the CDR3 is TGTGCCAGCAGTCTAGCGGGGACCTATCGCAATCAGCCCCAGCATTTT. Protein: CASSLAGTYRNQPQHF. The chain employs TRBV6-2 or TRBV6-3 and TRBJ1-5; D is perhaps TRBD1 (5 bases). Between the trimmed V and J ends, which lost 5 bases and 2 bases, there was a span of 16 bases. CDR3 length equals 16 residues. CDR1 MNHEY and CDR2 SVGEGT come from the germline V gene.

This chain links TRBV7-8 with TRBJ1-1; maybe TRBD1 (6 bases). This CDR3 comprises 14 residues. Trimming cost V 5 bases and J 6 bases, with 16 bases left between them. Germline CDR1 and CDR2: SGHVS and FQNEAQ. CDR3 amino acids: CASSLEGGISEAFF. The CDR3, as DNA: TGTGCCAGCAGCCTAGAAGGGGGAATTTCTGAAGCTTTCTTT.

This rearrangement joins TRBV10-1 to TRBJ1-6, with 8 bases lining up with TRBD1. Germline V gene lookup returns CDR1 WNHNN and CDR2 SYGVQD (reference sequence). This CDR3 spans 15 amino acids. The V gene end was trimmed by 1 base and the J gene end by 5 bases; junction bases not matched to a gene: 1. The CDR3 coding sequence is TGCGCCAGCAGTGAGTGGACAGGGAATAATTCACCCCTCCACTTT. Protein sequence: CASSEWTGNNSPLHF.

The V call is TRBV23-1, the J call TRBJ2-7; D is unresolved. TRBV23-1 is an ORF, with its function uncertain. V lost 2 bases to trimming and J lost 5 bases, with 10 bases between them. This CDR3 spans 13 amino acids. CDR3 residues: CASSQPLFDEQYF. In DNA, the CDR3 is TGCGCCAGCAGTCAACCCCTTTTCGACGAGCAGTACTTC.

This chain uses TRBV15 with TRBJ2-7; D gene unclear. CDR3 length: 16 amino acids. Trimming stripped 2 bases from V and 5 bases from J, with 19 bases between. Germline CDR1 reads LNHNV; CDR2 reads YYDKDF (reference sequence). CDR3 in amino acids: CATSRNSGPLLDEQYF. Written as DNA, the CDR3 is TGTGCCACCAGCAGAAACTCCGGTCCCCTCCTGGACGAGCAGTACTTC.

The chain couples TRBV5-1 to TRBJ1-3; 11 bases map to TRBD1. The length of the CDR3 is 15 residues. Germline V lookup: CDR1 SGHRS, CDR2 YFSETQ. V lost 4 bases to trimming and J lost 2 bases; unmatched junction nucleotides: 2. The CDR3 is CASSEGQGAGNTIYF. CDR3 coding DNA: TGCGCCAGCAGCGAGGGACAGGGGGCTGGAAACACCATATATTTT. The full variable domain, its missing parts supplied by reference TRBV5-1 and TRBJ1-3, is KAGVTQTPRYLIKTRGQQVTLSCSPISGHRSVSWYQQTPGQGLQFLFEYFSETQRNKGNFPGRFSGRQFSNSRSEMNVSTLELGDSALYLCASSEGQGAGNTIYFGEGSWLTVV.

The rearrangement links TRBV28 to TRBJ1-6; D uncertain. The germline gives CDR1 MDHEN, CDR2 SYDVKM. The CDR3 has 13 residues. The V end lost 5 bases, the J end lost 5 bases, and 7 bases lay between the germline ends. CDR3 nucleotide sequence: TGTGCCAGCAGTCGTATAGATAATTCACCCCTCCACTTT. Translated, it gives CASSRIDNSPLHF.

CDR3 coding DNA: TGTGCCAGCAGCTTGAGGGTGTCGGGGACAGGGAACTCACCCCTCCACTTT. This gives the protein CASSLRVSGTGNSPLHF. The chain joins TRBV5-8 to TRBJ1-6, with 9 bases lining up with TRBD1. CDR1 and CDR2 (germline): SGHTS, YDEGEE. Germline trimming cut 1 base from V and 10 bases from J; bases unmatched to any gene: 12. The CDR3 runs 17 residues. The full variable domain, completed using reference TRBV5-8 and TRBJ1-6, is EAGVTQSPTHLIKTRGQQATLRCSPISGHTSVYWYQQALGLGLQFLLWYDEGEERNRGNFPPRFSGRQFPNYSSELNVNALELEDSALYLCASSLRVSGTGNSPLHFGNGTRLTVT.